This T cell receptor beta chain was sequenced in a study of beta chain features in type 1 diabetes. Findings and limits, study-wide: Shortening that was moderate but significant affected the TCRB CDR3s of Type 1 diabetes patients in all four CD4+ subsets. VDJ junctions sequenced from type 1 diabetes patients showed fewer insertions and more deletions.

Germline V CDR1 and CDR2: SGHRS, YFSETQ. The V gene lost 2 bases and the J gene lost 0 bases, with 8 bases spanning the gap. The CDR3 is made up of 14 amino acids. Comment on this clone: Its specificity is unknown.

What was sequenced were expressed TCRB transcripts, since all of the isolated RNA had been reverse transcribed. The data were produced by immunoSEQ multiplex PCR, yet TCRdb's version contains in-frame clones alone and is incomplete. The repertoire holds about 400,000 clones, with over 9.5% as singletons. Markers CD45RO/CCR7/CD25/CD127/CD95/CD27 served to sort CD4+ naive, central memory, regulatory and stem cell-like memory cells. The chain has TRBV5-1 and TRBJ1-1, with D tentatively TRBD1 (5 bases). Sequenced input: naive CD4+ T cells from blood. The TCR was taken from a man between 18 and 29 years old in good health. The CDR3 nucleotides read TGCGCCAGCAGCTTACAGGACCTGAACACTGAAGCTTTCTTT. This sequence encodes CASSLQDLNTEAFF.